These T cell receptor beta chains were read from a single sample in a study of blood T cell repertoires in COVID-19. Sequencing used immunoSEQ multiplex PCR; TCRdb keeps in-frame clones, though not all of them. The sample shows roughly 40,000 clones, just over 85% of them seen only once. The source material was peripheral blood. The receptor set was obtained from a man aged 35-49 years with active COVID-19. Both conserved end residues are part of each CDR3. The D gene is left open where the match is weak. The size entry is marked missing in some rows and otherwise reads once, few, many or a size class.

d_gene	v_gene	abundance	j_gene	CDR3aa	CDR3nt
TRBD1	TRBV7-6	.	TRBJ2-5	CASSQGQGATETQYF	TGTGCCAGCAGCCAAGGACAGGGGGCAACGGAGACCCAGTACTTC
TRBD1	TRBV11-3	.	TRBJ2-3	CASSRQGLNTDTQYF	TGTGCCAGCAGCCGACAGGGATTAAACACAGATACGCAGTATTTT
.	TRBV28	.	TRBJ1-5	CASSFVGGWGNQPQHF	TGTGCCAGCAGTTTTGTAGGCGGATGGGGCAATCAGCCCCAGCATTTT
.	TRBV15	.	TRBJ2-7	CATSRPTRAPYEQYF	TGTGCCACCAGCAGACCTACCAGGGCTCCCTACGAGCAGTACTTC
.	TRBV5-4	.	TRBJ1-2	CASSLDSSNYGYTF	TGTGCCAGCAGCTTGGACTCTTCCAACTATGGCTACACCTTC
.	TRBV30	.	TRBJ1-1	CAWRRLSMDEAFF	TGTGCCTGGAGGCGACTGTCTATGGATGAAGCTTTCTTT
.	TRBV4-2	.	TRBJ2-7	CASSPRVGSEQYF	TGTGCCAGCAGCCCCCGGGTGGGGAGCGAGCAGTACTTC
TRBD2	TRBV18	.	TRBJ2-1	CASSPPGLAGVQQFF	TGTGCCAGCTCACCACCGGGACTAGCGGGTGTCCAGCAGTTCTTC
.	TRBV11-2	.	TRBJ1-1	CASSLGPYGGGPEAFF	TGTGCCAGCAGCCTAGGCCCCTACGGGGGGGGCCCTGAAGCTTTCTTT
TRBD2	TRBV11-2	.	TRBJ2-1	CASSLSLASYNEQFF	TGTGCCAGCAGCTTATCACTAGCGAGTTACAATGAGCAGTTCTTC
.	TRBV7-9	few	TRBJ1-1	CASSLREGETEAFF	TGTGCCAGCAGCTTAAGGGAGGGCGAAACTGAAGCTTTCTTT
.	TRBV12-1	.	TRBJ1-5	CASSFERGDRTYNQPQHF	TGTGCCAGCAGCTTTGAGAGGGGCGACAGGACCTACAATCAGCCCCAGCATTTT
TRBD1	TRBV29-1	.	TRBJ1-2	CSVRGQGEGGYTF	TGCAGCGTTCGGGGACAGGGAGAGGGCGGCTACACCTTC
.	TRBV7-2	.	TRBJ1-4	CASSANPTGFNEKLFF	TGTGCCAGCAGCGCCAACCCGACCGGGTTCAATGAAAAACTGTTTTTT
.	TRBV5-1	.	TRBJ1-2	CASSLGSIGVNYGYTF	TGCGCCAGCAGCCTGGGGTCTATAGGGGTGAACTATGGCTACACCTTC
.	TRBV28	.	TRBJ2-3	CAAFSRLQVSDTQYF	TGTGCCGCTTTTTCACGCTTACAGGTATCAGATACGCAGTATTTT
.	TRBV9	.	TRBJ2-1	CASSVGEEQFF	TGTGCCAGCAGCGTAGGCGAAGAGCAGTTCTTC
TRBD1	TRBV27	.	TRBJ1-1	CASSVSTGREAFF	TGTGCCAGCAGTGTCTCGACAGGGAGAGAAGCTTTCTTT
.	TRBV29-1	.	TRBJ1-4	CSVEGQGGEKLFF	TGCAGCGTTGAAGGGCAGGGAGGGGAAAAACTGTTTTTT
TRBD2	TRBV24-1	.	TRBJ2-2	CATSAIGLAKSGELFF	TGTGCCACCAGTGCCATTGGACTAGCTAAAAGCGGGGAGCTGTTTTTT
TRBD2	TRBV3-1/TRBV3-2	few	TRBJ2-7	CASSPPPSSGVWEQYF	TGTGCCAGCAGCCCCCCACCCTCTAGCGGGGTCTGGGAGCAGTACTTC
.	TRBV30	.	TRBJ2-5	CAWSVKGEVSQQETQYF	TGTGCCTGGAGTGTTAAAGGGGAGGTATCACAACAAGAGACCCAGTACTTC
.	TRBV18	.	TRBJ1-2	CASSITSRTVYGYTF	TGTGCCAGCTCAATTACCTCGAGGACAGTCTATGGCTACACCTTC
TRBD2	TRBV6-6	.	TRBJ2-3	CASSPSGSGGTDTQYF	TGTGCCAGCAGCCCAAGCGGGAGCGGGGGCACAGATACGCAGTATTTT
.	TRBV6-1	.	TRBJ2-5	CASSERRGGGEETQYF	TGTGCCAGCAGTGAACGCCGGGGAGGGGGGGAAGAGACCCAGTACTTC
.	TRBV7-9	.	TRBJ2-5	CASPSASGPQETQYF	TGTGCCAGCCCCTCCGCAAGCGGGCCGCAAGAGACCCAGTACTTC
TRBD2	TRBV4-1	.	TRBJ2-7	CASSQDRASGINEQYF	TGCGCCAGCAGCCAAGATAGGGCTAGCGGGATTAACGAGCAGTACTTC
TRBD1	TRBV4-1	.	TRBJ1-5	CASSGGQGDLPQHF	TGCGCCAGCTCGGGGGGACAGGGAGATTTGCCCCAGCATTTT
TRBD2	TRBV30	.	TRBJ2-2	CACTGTSATGELFF	TGTGCCTGTACCGGGACTAGCGCCACCGGGGAGCTGTTTTTT
TRBD2	TRBV28	.	TRBJ2-5	CASRGGLAGVRETQYF	TGTGCCAGCAGGGGCGGACTAGCGGGAGTTCGGGAGACCCAGTACTTC
.	TRBV30	.	TRBJ2-5	CAWSYSGETQYF	TGTGCCTGGAGTTACAGTGGGGAGACCCAGTACTTC
TRBD2	TRBV19	.	TRBJ2-7	CASSIVAGAEQYF	TGTGCCAGTAGTATAGTAGCGGGGGCCGAGCAGTACTTC
TRBD1	TRBV5-4	.	TRBJ1-1	CASSPWTGIEAFF	TGTGCCAGCAGCCCCTGGACAGGGATTGAAGCTTTCTTT
TRBD2	TRBV5-4	.	TRBJ2-5	CASSSGGRTQYF	TGTGCCAGCAGCTCGGGCGGGAGGACCCAGTACTTC
TRBD1	TRBV19	.	TRBJ1-2	CATNDRGGGYTF	TGTGCCACTAACGACAGGGGTGGTGGCTACACCTTC
.	TRBV11-2	.	TRBJ1-4	CASSLRASGTTNEKLFF	TGTGCCAGCAGCTTAAGGGCGTCGGGAACAACTAATGAAAAACTGTTTTTT
TRBD1	TRBV6-4	.	TRBJ1-1	CASRTGANTEAFF	TGTGCCAGCAGAACAGGGGCGAACACTGAAGCTTTCTTT
TRBD2	TRBV24-1	.	TRBJ2-1	CATSDPPSGLAVAEQFF	TGTGCCACCAGTGATCCCCCTTCGGGACTAGCGGTGGCTGAGCAGTTCTTC
.	TRBV19	.	TRBJ1-2	CASSIGGGRNYGYTF	TGTGCCAGTAGTATAGGGGGAGGCCGCAACTATGGCTACACCTTC
TRBD2	TRBV7-3	once	TRBJ2-2	CASNPLAGGGSGELFF	TGTGCCAGCAACCCACTAGCGGGAGGAGGTTCCGGGGAGCTGTTTTTT
TRBD1	TRBV28	.	TRBJ2-5	CASSFNSRDRTQETQYF	TGTGCCAGCAGTTTTAACTCCCGGGACAGGACGCAAGAGACCCAGTACTTC
.	TRBV6-6	.	TRBJ1-4	CASSLGQGREKLFF	TGTGCCAGCAGCCTAGGCCAGGGAAGGGAAAAACTGTTTTTT
.	TRBV2	few	TRBJ1-1	CARPQSGTEAFF	TGTGCCAGGCCGCAAAGCGGCACTGAAGCTTTCTTT
.	TRBV28	.	TRBJ1-4	CASSGTIGEKLFF	TGTGCCAGCAGTGGGACAATTGGCGAAAAACTGTTTTTT
.	TRBV2	.	TRBJ1-2	CASSESVGYTF	TGTGCCAGCAGTGAATCGGTTGGCTACACCTTC
TRBD1	TRBV18	.	TRBJ1-1	CASRSQGAIGPEAFF	TGTGCCAGCAGGTCACAGGGGGCGATCGGCCCTGAAGCTTTCTTT
TRBD1	TRBV6-6	.	TRBJ2-7	CASSNRGPERAYEQYF	TGTGCCAGCAGTAACAGGGGGCCTGAGAGGGCCTACGAGCAGTACTTC
TRBD1	TRBV4-1	.	TRBJ1-2	CASSLTGQAQGYTF	TGCGCCAGCAGCCTTACGGGACAGGCGCAGGGCTACACCTTC
.	TRBV7-8	.	TRBJ1-4	CASSHRDGWDEKLFF	TGTGCCAGCAGCCACAGGGACGGGTGGGATGAAAAACTGTTTTTT
TRBD2	TRBV27	.	TRBJ2-3	CASSFGGGLKPDTQYF	TGTGCCAGCAGTTTCGGGGGGGGCCTAAAACCAGATACGCAGTATTTT